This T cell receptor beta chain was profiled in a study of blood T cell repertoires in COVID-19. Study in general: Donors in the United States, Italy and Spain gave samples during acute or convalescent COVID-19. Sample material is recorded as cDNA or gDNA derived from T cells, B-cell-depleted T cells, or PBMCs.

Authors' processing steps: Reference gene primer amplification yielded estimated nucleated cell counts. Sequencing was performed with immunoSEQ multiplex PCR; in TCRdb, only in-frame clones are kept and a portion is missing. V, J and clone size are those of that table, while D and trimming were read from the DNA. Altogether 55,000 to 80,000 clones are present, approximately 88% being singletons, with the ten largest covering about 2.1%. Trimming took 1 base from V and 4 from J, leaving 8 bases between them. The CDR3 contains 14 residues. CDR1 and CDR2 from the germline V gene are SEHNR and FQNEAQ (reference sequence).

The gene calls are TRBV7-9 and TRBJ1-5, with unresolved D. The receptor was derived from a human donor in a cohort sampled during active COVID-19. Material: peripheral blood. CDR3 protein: CASSLGQTNQPQHF. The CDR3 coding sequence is TGTGCCAGCAGCTTAGGGCAGACTAATCAGCCCCAGCATTTT.